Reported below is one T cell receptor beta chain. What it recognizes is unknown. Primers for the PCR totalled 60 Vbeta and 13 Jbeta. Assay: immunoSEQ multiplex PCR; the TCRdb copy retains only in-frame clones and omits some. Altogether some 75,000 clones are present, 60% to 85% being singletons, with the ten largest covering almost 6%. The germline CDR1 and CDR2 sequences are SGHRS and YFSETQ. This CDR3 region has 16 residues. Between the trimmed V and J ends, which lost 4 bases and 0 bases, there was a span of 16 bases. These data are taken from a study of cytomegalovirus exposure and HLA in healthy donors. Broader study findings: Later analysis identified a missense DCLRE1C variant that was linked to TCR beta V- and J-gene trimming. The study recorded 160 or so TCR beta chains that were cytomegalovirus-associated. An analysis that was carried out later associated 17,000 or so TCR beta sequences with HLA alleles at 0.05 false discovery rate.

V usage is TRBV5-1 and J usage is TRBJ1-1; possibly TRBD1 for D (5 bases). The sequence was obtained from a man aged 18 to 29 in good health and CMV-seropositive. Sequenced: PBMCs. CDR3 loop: CASSQIPAGVNTEAFF. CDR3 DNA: TGCGCCAGCAGCCAAATACCAGCGGGGGTGAACACTGAAGCTTTCTTT.